Described below is a single T cell receptor (beta chain) sequence and its context. These data are taken from a study of blood T cell repertoires in COVID-19. On the study more broadly: Spain, Italy and the United States supplied samples that represented acute and convalescent COVID-19. T cells, B-cell-depleted T cells, or PBMCs provided the cDNA or gDNA that served as material.

Original analysis: Reference gene primers were amplified, and this amplification served to estimate nucleated cell counts. Sequencing was performed with immunoSEQ multiplex PCR; in TCRdb, only in-frame clones are kept and a portion is missing. The V and J calls and clone size are taken from that table; D and trimming were inferred from the DNA. The sample holds some 400,000 clones, roughly 90% seen once. The CDR3 is 14 amino acids. Germline assignment: CDR1 SGHNT and CDR2 YENEEA. V lost 5 bases, J lost 9 bases, and 5 bases stayed unmatched. The chain recombines TRBV11-3 with TRBJ2-1, with 12 positions matching TRBD2. The source of this sequence is a man between 18 and 29 years old with active or convalescent COVID-19. The specimen was peripheral blood. CDR3 DNA: TGTGCCAGCAGCGCACTAGCGGGAGGCAGTGAGCAGTTCTTC. The encoded protein is CASSALAGGSEQFF.